One sample yielded the 22 T cell receptor beta chains listed below, sequenced in a study of T cell responses to AZD1222 COVID-19 vaccine. The table came from immunoSEQ multiplex PCR; TCRdb's copy has only in-frame clones and leaves some out. The sample carries about 190,000 clones, around 92% recorded once. The sequences come from peripheral blood, collected on day 0 of AZD1222 vaccination. These receptors were collected from an adult in good health.

The chain combines TRBV18 with TRBJ1-5; D ambiguous. The V gene lost 0 bases and the J gene lost 3 bases, with 12 bases spanning the gap. The CDR3 has 16 amino acids. The V gene's germline CDR1 is KGHSH and CDR2 LQKENI. CDR3 protein: CASSPPGRPFNQPQHF. The CDR3 DNA is TGTGCCAGCTCACCACCGGGAAGGCCCTTCAATCAGCCCCAGCATTTT.

The chain's CDR3 is CAISDLQTNSPLHF. DNA of the CDR3: TGTGCCATCAGTGACCTTCAGACAAATTCACCCCTCCACTTT. J is TRBJ1-6 and V is TRBV10-3; D call uncertain. The CDR3 totals 14 residues. Trimming pared 3 bases from V and 7 bases from J, leaving 10 bases between. Germline loops: CDR1 ENHRY, CDR2 SYGVKD.

The sample holds one count of this clone. The gene calls are TRBV3-1 (or the pseudogene TRBV3-2) and TRBJ2-1, with D hard to call. The CDR3 runs 15 residues. V was shortened by 5 bases and J by 0 bases, with 11 bases between the two germline ends. CDR1 is LGHDT, CDR2 YNNKEL, per germline (reference sequence). CDR3 loop: CASSTRTPSYNEQFF. CDR3 DNA sequence: TGTGCCAGCAGCACTCGAACCCCCTCCTACAATGAGCAGTTCTTC.

This chain connects TRBV5-4 to TRBJ2-3, with D possibly being TRBD1 (5 bases). The V gene lost 4 bases and the J gene lost 2 bases, with 14 bases spanning the gap. Germline V lookup: CDR1 SGHNT, CDR2 YYREEE (reference sequence). The CDR3 is 15 residues long. CDR3 sequence: CASSADTKYTDTQYF. The DNA of the CDR3 is TGTGCCAGCAGCGCGGACACAAAGTACACAGATACGCAGTATTTT.

J is TRBJ1-1 and V is TRBV18; D is unclear. The germline V gene encodes CDR1 KGHSH and CDR2 LQKENI. V gave up 4 bases and J gave up 1 base, with 10 bases separating them. This CDR3 is 14 amino acids long. The CDR3 DNA sequence: TGTGCCAGCTCACTATCAGGTGGGAACACTGAAGCTTTCTTT. It yields the protein CASSLSGGNTEAFF.

V usage is TRBV24-1 and J usage is TRBJ1-2; 8 bases are shared with TRBD1. Germline CDR1 reads KGHDR; CDR2 reads SFDVKD. This CDR3 region has 12 residues. V lost 12 bases and J lost 5; bases outside the gene matches: 7. The CDR3 reads CAVDRARYGYTF. The CDR3 DNA sequence: TGTGCCGTGGACAGGGCCCGTTATGGCTACACCTTC.

The chain joins TRBV4-2 to TRBJ2-7; D is possibly TRBD2 (6 bases). Trimming removed 0 bases from V and 2 bases from J, with 14 bases in between. CDR3 size: 16 residues. In germline, CDR1 is LGHNA, CDR2 YNFKEQ. This chain's CDR3 is CASSQEFSGGTYEQYF. The DNA of the CDR3 is TGTGCCAGCAGCCAAGAATTCAGTGGGGGGACCTACGAGCAGTACTTC.

J is TRBJ1-1 and V is TRBV10-3, with D hard to call. The CDR3 extends over 13 amino acids. V was cut by 3 bases and J by 3 bases, with 8 bases left in between. The germline V gene has CDR1 ENHRY and CDR2 SYGVKD. CDR3 protein: CAISDLPHTEAFF. CDR3 DNA: TGTGCCATCAGTGACCTCCCGCACACTGAAGCTTTCTTT.

This sequence joins TRBV13 and TRBJ2-5; 7 nucleotides agree with TRBD1. This CDR3 comprises 15 residues. Trimming cost V 6 bases and J 1 base; bases outside gene matches: 8. CDR1 and CDR2 from the germline V gene are PRHDT and FYEKMQ (reference sequence). The CDR3 DNA sequence: TGTGCCAGCAGGGACCATGGGACAGCCCAAGAGACCCAGTACTTC. It yields the protein CASRDHGTAQETQYF.

The V gene is TRBV2, the J gene TRBJ1-1; D unclear. In germline, CDR1 is SNHLY, CDR2 FYNNEI. V was cut by 5 bases and J by 11 bases, with 18 bases left in between. This CDR3 spans 13 amino acids. The CDR3 bases are TGTGCCAGCAGTACCTACGACTCGACGGGGGCTTTCTTT. This codes for CASSTYDSTGAFF. The full variable domain, its missing parts supplied by reference TRBV2 and TRBJ1-1, is EPEVTQTPSHQVTQMGQEVILRCVPISNHLYFYWYRQILGQKVEFLVSFYNNEISEKSEIFDDQFSVERPDGSNFTLKIRSTKLEDSAMYFCASSTYDSTGAFFGQGTRLTVV.

The chain is built from TRBV6-2 or TRBV6-3 and TRBJ1-1; possible D gene TRBD1, 5 bases. Trimming took 7 bases from V and 1 from J, leaving 16 bases between them. CDR1 and CDR2 (germline): MNHEY, SVGEGT. This CDR3 comprises 15 residues. The CDR3 nucleotides are TGTGCCAGCACCCCCGGGGGACTGTCGAACACTGAAGCTTTCTTT. It translates to CASTPGGLSNTEAFF.

The V call is TRBV4-2, the J call TRBJ1-2; 9 nucleotides line up with TRBD1. Germline lookup yields CDR1 LGHNA and CDR2 YNFKEQ. With V trimmed by 4 bases and J by 5 bases, 11 bases remained unmatched. This CDR3 comprises 16 residues. In nucleotides, the CDR3 is TGTGCCAGCAGCCTCGGGACAGGGTCGCCCGAGTATGGCTACACCTTC. This translates into CASSLGTGSPEYGYTF.

The rearrangement links TRBV7-9 to TRBJ2-2, with TRBD1 identical over 8 bases. CDR3 length: 16 amino acids. With V trimmed by 5 bases and J by 0 bases, 5 bases remained unmatched. CDR1 is SEHNR, CDR2 FQNEAQ, per germline (reference sequence). CDR3 protein: CASSTAGQANTGELFF. The CDR3 DNA reads TGTGCCAGCAGCACGGCGGGACAGGCGAACACCGGGGAGCTGTTTTTT.

This chain uses TRBV7-2 with TRBJ2-5, with 8 bases lining up with TRBD2. This CDR3 comprises 16 residues. Germline CDR1 reads SGHTA; CDR2 reads FQGNSA. The J segment lost 2 bases and the V segment lost 3 bases, leaving 8 bases of the junction unmatched. The CDR3 protein is CASSFLRLAWQETQYF. The CDR3 DNA is TGTGCCAGCAGCTTCTTAAGACTAGCGTGGCAAGAGACCCAGTACTTC. The full variable domain, with the rest looked up from reference TRBV7-2 and TRBJ2-5, is GAGVSQSPSNKVTEKGKDVELRCDPISGHTALYWYRQSLGQGLEFLIYFQGNSAPDKSGLPSDRFSAERTGGSVSTLTIQRTQQEDSAVYLCASSFLRLAWQETQYFGPGTRLLVL.

The rearrangement joins TRBV7-8 to TRBJ2-1, with D unclear. Trimming shortened V by 1 base and J by 3 bases, and 10 bases separated the two germline ends. This CDR3 has 15 residues. Germline-derived CDR1 and CDR2 are SGHVS and FQNEAQ. The DNA of the CDR3 is TGTGCCAGCAGCTTAGATCGGTCTTACTACAATGAGCAGTTCTTC. It is translated as CASSLDRSYYNEQFF.

The rearrangement links TRBV7-2 to TRBJ2-7; no clear D gene. Germline CDR1 is SGHTA and CDR2 is FQGNSA. The CDR3 has 14 residues. Deletions cut 5 bases from V and 0 bases from J, with 11 bases between. CDR3 residues: CASSGGLSSYEQYF. DNA of the CDR3: TGTGCCAGCAGCGGCGGTCTGAGCTCCTACGAGCAGTACTTC.

The CDR3 DNA reads as TGTGCCAGCAGTCGAACAGACAGGGTAGCGAAGCTCGGCTACACCTTC. It translates to CASSRTDRVAKLGYTF. The gene calls are TRBV6-6 and TRBJ1-2; TRBD1 aligns across 7 bases. CDR1 and CDR2 (germline): MNHNY, SVGAGI (reference sequence). CDR3 length: 16 amino acids. V was pared by 5 bases and J by 8 bases, with 17 bases of the junction left unmatched.

J is TRBJ1-3 and V is TRBV19, with a tentative D call TRBD1 (5 bases). V was pared by 7 bases and J by 0 bases, with 10 bases between. This CDR3 has 14 amino acids. Germline lookup yields CDR1 LNHDA and CDR2 SQIVND (reference sequence). The CDR3 coding sequence is TGTGCCAGTATGGGGGGAAGCTCTGGAAACACCATATATTTT. Protein product: CASMGGSSGNTIYF.

This chain uses TRBV7-2 with TRBJ2-1; D gene ambiguous. Germline CDR1 SGHTA, CDR2 FQGNSA. The CDR3 loop spans 11 amino acids. V was pared by 4 bases and J by 10 bases, with 8 bases between. The CDR3 reads CASSSRGEQFF. DNA for the CDR3: TGTGCCAGCAGCTCCCGTGGAGAGCAGTTCTTC.

The chain couples TRBV28 to TRBJ2-7, with TRBD1 identical over 10 bases. Trimming removed 7 bases from V and 2 bases from J; junction bases left unmatched: 8. Germline V gene data show CDR1 as MDHEN and CDR2 as SYDVKM. The CDR3 contains 15 residues. The CDR3: CASNHRQGATYEQYF. CDR3 nucleotides: TGTGCCAGCAATCATAGACAGGGGGCCACCTACGAGCAGTACTTC.

V is TRBV19 and J is TRBJ2-7, with D perhaps matching TRBD2 (7 bases). Germline V gene sequence: CDR1 LNHDA, CDR2 SQIVND (reference sequence). The CDR3 contains 11 residues. V lost 10 bases and J 12 bases, leaving 19 bases between the germline ends. CDR3 region: CATYLGGRTYF. The CDR3 nucleotides read TGTGCCACTTATCTCGGGGGGCGGACGTACTTC.

V and J are TRBV5-8 and TRBJ2-1; no clear D gene. Germline V gene sequence: CDR1 SGHTS, CDR2 YDEGEE. The CDR3 is 14 amino acids. The V and J ends lost 2 bases and 2 bases respectively, with 8 bases between them. CDR3 amino acids: CASSFSGTYNEQFF. CDR3 DNA sequence: TGTGCCAGCAGCTTTTCCGGCACCTACAATGAGCAGTTCTTC.